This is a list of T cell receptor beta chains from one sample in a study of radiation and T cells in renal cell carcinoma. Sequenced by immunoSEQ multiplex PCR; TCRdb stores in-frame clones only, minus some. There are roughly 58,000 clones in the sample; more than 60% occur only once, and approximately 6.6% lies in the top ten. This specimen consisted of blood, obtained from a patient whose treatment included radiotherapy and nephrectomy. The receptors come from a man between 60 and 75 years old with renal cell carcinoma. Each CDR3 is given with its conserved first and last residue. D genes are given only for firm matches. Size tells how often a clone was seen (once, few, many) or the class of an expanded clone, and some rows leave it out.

CDR3 protein: CASGLMRGEQFF
CDR3 DNA: TGTGCCAGCGGACTGATGCGGGGTGAGCAGTTCTTC
D gene: NA
V gene: TRBV2
J gene: TRBJ2-1
clone size: NA

CDR3 protein: CASSVDFPTTVAGGAYNEQFF
CDR3 DNA: TGTGCCAGCAGCGTAGATTTCCCTACTACCGTAGCGGGGGGCGCCTACAATGAGCAGTTCTTC
D gene: TRBD2
V gene: TRBV9
J gene: TRBJ2-1
clone size: NA

CDR3 protein: CASSLGTGDSNQPQHF
CDR3 DNA: TGCGCCAGCAGCTTGGGGACAGGGGATAGCAATCAGCCCCAGCATTTT
D gene: TRBD1
V gene: TRBV5-1
J gene: TRBJ1-5
clone size: NA

CDR3 protein: CASQRGNPTNTGELFF
CDR3 DNA: TGTGCCAGTCAGCGGGGTAACCCGACGAACACCGGGGAGCTGTTTTTT
D gene: TRBD2
V gene: TRBV19
J gene: TRBJ2-2
clone size: NA

CDR3 protein: CASSAQETQYF
CDR3 DNA: TGTGCCAGCAGCGCCCAAGAGACCCAGTACTTC
D gene: NA
V gene: TRBV7-9
J gene: TRBJ2-5
clone size: NA

CDR3 protein: CASSPLGGTYGYTF
CDR3 DNA: TGTGCCAGCTCACCCCTCGGGGGCACCTATGGCTACACCTTC
D gene: NA
V gene: TRBV18
J gene: TRBJ1-2
clone size: NA

CDR3 protein: CASSRSEAGGYTF
CDR3 DNA: TGCGCCAGCAGCAGGTCTGAAGCGGGTGGCTACACCTTC
D gene: NA
V gene: TRBV5-1
J gene: TRBJ1-2
clone size: NA

CDR3 protein: CASSPLEGKANTQYF
CDR3 DNA: TGTGCCAGCTCACCACTAGAGGGAAAGGCTAATACGCAGTATTTT
D gene: NA
V gene: TRBV18
J gene: TRBJ2-3
clone size: NA

CDR3 protein: CASSGRQGRYEQYF
CDR3 DNA: TGTGCCAGCAGTGGGAGACAGGGGCGCTACGAGCAGTACTTC
D gene: TRBD1
V gene: TRBV13
J gene: TRBJ2-7
clone size: NA

CDR3 protein: CASSLTTSGNIQYF
CDR3 DNA: TGTGCCAGCAGCTTGACGACTAGCGGAAACATTCAGTACTTC
D gene: TRBD2
V gene: TRBV11-2
J gene: TRBJ2-4
clone size: many

CDR3 protein: CASSTTVIGTQYF
CDR3 DNA: TGTGCCAGCAGCACGACAGTTATTGGGACCCAGTACTTC
D gene: NA
V gene: TRBV14
J gene: TRBJ2-5
clone size: NA

CDR3 protein: CASNRRTQNTGELFF
CDR3 DNA: TGTGCCAGCAATAGACGAACCCAGAACACCGGGGAGCTGTTTTTT
D gene: NA
V gene: TRBV2
J gene: TRBJ2-2
clone size: NA

CDR3 protein: CASSLVAQNYGYTF
CDR3 DNA: TGTGCCAGCAGCTTGGTGGCGCAGAACTATGGCTACACCTTC
D gene: NA
V gene: TRBV5-6
J gene: TRBJ1-2
clone size: few

CDR3 protein: CASTETGEAEAFF
CDR3 DNA: TGTGCCAGCACTGAGACAGGGGAAGCTGAAGCTTTCTTT
D gene: TRBD1
V gene: TRBV6-5
J gene: TRBJ1-1
clone size: NA

CDR3 protein: CASSLGAGGPTDTQYF
CDR3 DNA: TGTGCCAGCAGCTTGGGAGCGGGGGGGCCCACAGATACGCAGTATTTT
D gene: TRBD2
V gene: TRBV5-6
J gene: TRBJ2-3
clone size: NA

CDR3 protein: CASSPYQSTDTQYF
CDR3 DNA: TGTGCCAGCAGTCCTTACCAAAGCACAGATACGCAGTATTTT
D gene: NA
V gene: TRBV27
J gene: TRBJ2-3
clone size: NA

CDR3 protein: CAWSPDSRLFF
CDR3 DNA: TGTGCCTGGAGTCCCGACAGCAGACTGTTTTTT
D gene: NA
V gene: TRBV30
J gene: TRBJ1-4
clone size: NA

CDR3 protein: CASKRAHSGNTIYF
CDR3 DNA: TGTGCCAGCAAGAGGGCCCACTCTGGAAACACCATATATTTT
D gene: NA
V gene: TRBV7-2
J gene: TRBJ1-3
clone size: NA

CDR3 protein: CASSSPTTSGRYNEQFF
CDR3 DNA: TGTGCCAGCAGCTCACCCACTACTAGCGGGAGGTACAATGAGCAGTTCTTC
D gene: TRBD2
V gene: TRBV11-2
J gene: TRBJ2-1
clone size: NA

CDR3 protein: CSVEDFKGSSGNTIYF
CDR3 DNA: TGCAGCGTTGAAGATTTTAAAGGGAGCTCTGGAAACACCATATATTTT
D gene: NA
V gene: TRBV29-1
J gene: TRBJ1-3
clone size: NA

CDR3 protein: CASSQEPGGGYGYTF
CDR3 DNA: TGCGCCAGCAGCCAAGAGCCGGGGGGTGGGTATGGCTACACCTTC
D gene: NA
V gene: TRBV4-3
J gene: TRBJ1-2
clone size: NA

CDR3 protein: CASTIGGWTDTQYF
CDR3 DNA: TGTGCCAGCACAATAGGGGGGTGGACAGATACGCAGTATTTT
D gene: NA
V gene: TRBV5-5
J gene: TRBJ2-3
clone size: NA

CDR3 protein: CASSPPPDGAPGGTQYF
CDR3 DNA: TGTGCCAGCAGTCCCCCCCCGGACGGAGCCCCAGGAGGTACGCAGTATTTT
D gene: NA
V gene: TRBV28
J gene: TRBJ2-3
clone size: NA

CDR3 protein: CASSQGRSNYQPQHF
CDR3 DNA: TGCGCCAGCAGTCAAGGCAGGAGCAATTATCAGCCCCAGCATTTT
D gene: NA
V gene: TRBV23-1
J gene: TRBJ1-5
clone size: NA

CDR3 protein: CASSYSSGFYGYTF
CDR3 DNA: TGTGCCAGCAGTTACTCGTCTGGATTCTATGGCTACACCTTC
D gene: NA
V gene: TRBV6-6
J gene: TRBJ1-2
clone size: NA

CDR3 protein: CASGSVPGAEAFF
CDR3 DNA: TGTGCCAGTGGCAGTGTACCCGGCGCTGAAGCTTTCTTT
D gene: NA
V gene: TRBV19
J gene: TRBJ1-1
clone size: NA

CDR3 protein: CASSFSGGASRETQYF
CDR3 DNA: TGCGCCAGCAGCTTTAGCGGGGGGGCATCAAGAGAGACCCAGTACTTC
D gene: TRBD2
V gene: TRBV10-2
J gene: TRBJ2-5
clone size: NA

CDR3 protein: CASSLPGGDLRNTEAFF
CDR3 DNA: TGTGCCAGCAGCTTACCCGGGGGGGACCTCCGGAACACTGAAGCTTTCTTT
D gene: NA
V gene: TRBV5-4
J gene: TRBJ1-1
clone size: few

CDR3 protein: CASSARGRSSYNEQFF
CDR3 DNA: TGTGCCAGCAGCGCTAGGGGGAGGAGCTCCTACAATGAGCAGTTCTTC
D gene: NA
V gene: TRBV7-8
J gene: TRBJ2-1
clone size: NA

CDR3 protein: CASSLGQPALYNEQFF
CDR3 DNA: TGTGCCAGCAGCTTGGGACAGCCGGCGCTCTACAATGAGCAGTTCTTC
D gene: TRBD1
V gene: TRBV11-1
J gene: TRBJ2-1
clone size: NA

CDR3 protein: CSVAATQETQYF
CDR3 DNA: TGCAGCGTGGCAGCTACACAAGAGACCCAGTACTTC
D gene: NA
V gene: TRBV29-1
J gene: TRBJ2-5
clone size: NA

CDR3 protein: CAISDGLAGGGANVLTF
CDR3 DNA: TGTGCCATCAGTGATGGACTAGCGGGAGGTGGGGCCAACGTCCTGACTTTC
D gene: TRBD2
V gene: TRBV10-3
J gene: TRBJ2-6
clone size: NA

CDR3 protein: CAWSRAVGRTGANVLTF
CDR3 DNA: TGTGCCTGGAGCCGGGCCGTCGGTAGAACTGGGGCCAACGTCCTGACTTTC
D gene: NA
V gene: TRBV30
J gene: TRBJ2-6
clone size: NA

CDR3 protein: CASSLGLAQTQYF
CDR3 DNA: TGTGCCAGCAGCTTGGGGCTAGCGCAGACCCAGTACTTC
D gene: NA
V gene: TRBV5-6
J gene: TRBJ2-5
clone size: NA

CDR3 protein: CASSVLGQGVGNQPQHF
CDR3 DNA: TGTGCCAGCAGTGTTCTTGGACAGGGGGTCGGCAATCAGCCCCAGCATTTT
D gene: TRBD1
V gene: TRBV2
J gene: TRBJ1-5
clone size: once

CDR3 protein: CASAPNQGLGDGYTF
CDR3 DNA: TGTGCTAGTGCCCCCAATCAGGGACTGGGTGACGGCTACACCTTC
D gene: NA
V gene: TRBV12-5
J gene: TRBJ1-2
clone size: NA

CDR3 protein: CSVERWGYGYTF
CDR3 DNA: TGCAGCGTTGAGAGATGGGGCTATGGCTACACCTTC
D gene: NA
V gene: TRBV29-1
J gene: TRBJ1-2
clone size: NA

CDR3 protein: CASSIGVSATNEKLFF
CDR3 DNA: TGTGCCAGTAGTATCGGGGTTTCGGCAACTAATGAAAAACTGTTTTTT
D gene: NA
V gene: TRBV19
J gene: TRBJ1-4
clone size: NA

CDR3 protein: CASSHYSYEQYF
CDR3 DNA: TGTGCCAGCAGCCACTACTCCTACGAGCAGTACTTC
D gene: NA
V gene: TRBV13
J gene: TRBJ2-7
clone size: few

CDR3 protein: CSVDGNTEAFF
CDR3 DNA: TGCAGCGTGGACGGGAACACTGAAGCTTTCTTT
D gene: NA
V gene: TRBV29-1
J gene: TRBJ1-1
clone size: NA

CDR3 protein: CASSLEVNRGAFF
CDR3 DNA: TGTGCCAGCAGCTTAGAGGTAAACAGGGGAGCTTTCTTT
D gene: TRBD1
V gene: TRBV7-2
J gene: TRBJ1-1
clone size: NA

CDR3 protein: CASSLATGQGTDTQYF
CDR3 DNA: TGCGCCAGCAGCTTGGCCACAGGGCAAGGCACAGATACGCAGTATTTT
D gene: NA
V gene: TRBV5-1
J gene: TRBJ2-3
clone size: NA

CDR3 protein: CASSQDGRGLYNEQFF
CDR3 DNA: TGCGCCAGCAGCCAAGATGGGCGGGGACTGTACAATGAGCAGTTCTTC
D gene: NA
V gene: TRBV4-1
J gene: TRBJ2-1
clone size: NA

CDR3 protein: CASSKHRGPGGGNTIYF
CDR3 DNA: TGTGCCAGCAGCAAACACAGGGGGCCCGGTGGTGGAAACACCATATATTTT
D gene: TRBD1
V gene: TRBV14
J gene: TRBJ1-3
clone size: NA

CDR3 protein: CASSIRVGTEAFF
CDR3 DNA: TGTGCCAGTAGTATTCGGGTTGGAACTGAAGCTTTCTTT
D gene: NA
V gene: TRBV19
J gene: TRBJ1-1
clone size: few

CDR3 protein: CASSFSRETEQPQHF
CDR3 DNA: TGTGCCAGCAGTTTTTCCAGGGAGACGGAGCAGCCCCAGCATTTT
D gene: NA
V gene: TRBV6-5
J gene: TRBJ1-5
clone size: NA

CDR3 protein: CASGQAFYGYTF
CDR3 DNA: TGTGCCTCGGGACAGGCCTTCTATGGCTACACCTTC
D gene: TRBD1
V gene: TRBV30
J gene: TRBJ1-2
clone size: NA

CDR3 protein: CASSPSDSLYGYTF
CDR3 DNA: TGTGCCAGCAGCCCTTCGGACAGCCTCTATGGCTACACCTTC
D gene: NA
V gene: TRBV7-2
J gene: TRBJ1-2
clone size: NA

CDR3 protein: CASSFKIDPNTGELFF
CDR3 DNA: TGTGCCAGCAGCTTTAAAATCGACCCGAACACCGGGGAGCTGTTTTTT
D gene: NA
V gene: TRBV5-6
J gene: TRBJ2-2
clone size: NA

CDR3 protein: CASSELLDGNTEAFF
CDR3 DNA: TGTGCCAGCAGTGAATTACTGGACGGGAACACTGAAGCTTTCTTT
D gene: NA
V gene: TRBV25-1
J gene: TRBJ1-1
clone size: NA

CDR3 protein: CASLEGPYSPLHF
CDR3 DNA: TGTGCCAGCCTCGAGGGGCCCTATTCACCCCTCCACTTT
D gene: NA
V gene: TRBV6-6
J gene: TRBJ1-6
clone size: NA

CDR3 protein: CASSRVTGVYEQYF
CDR3 DNA: TGTGCCAGCAGCCGAGTGACAGGGGTCTACGAGCAGTACTTC
D gene: TRBD1
V gene: TRBV6-5
J gene: TRBJ2-7
clone size: NA

CDR3 protein: CASSLEGTGIDTQYF
CDR3 DNA: TGCGCCAGCAGCTTGGAAGGGACAGGGATAGATACGCAGTATTTT
D gene: TRBD1
V gene: TRBV5-1
J gene: TRBJ2-3
clone size: NA

CDR3 protein: CAISVGQSSGNTIYF
CDR3 DNA: TGTGCCATCAGTGTCGGCCAGAGCTCTGGAAACACCATATATTTT
D gene: NA
V gene: TRBV10-3
J gene: TRBJ1-3
clone size: few

CDR3 protein: CASSLWDRNTYNEQFF
CDR3 DNA: TGTGCCAGCAGTTTATGGGACAGAAATACCTACAATGAGCAGTTCTTC
D gene: TRBD1
V gene: TRBV27
J gene: TRBJ2-1
clone size: NA